Detailed here is one T cell receptor (beta chain). Its antigen is unknown. This sample was taken from a study of beta chain features in type 1 diabetes. Study observations and caveats: For patients, the naive, central memory and Treg TCRB repertoires appeared more alike than for healthy donors.

This CDR3 has 16 residues. V lost 2 bases and J lost 7; bases outside the gene matches: 11. Per germline, CDR1 SGHNT and CDR2 YENEEA. Sequenced material consisted of expressed TCRB transcripts (all of the isolated RNA was reverse transcribed). TCRdb's table, derived via immunoSEQ multiplex PCR, lists solely in-frame clones and lacks some. The top ten clones hold approximately 0.03% of a sample with roughly 230,000 clones, over 9.5% of them seen once. The TCR originated in a woman aged 18-35 years in good health. This chain links TRBV11-3 with TRBJ2-1, with 7 bases that match TRBD2. The sequencing input was naive CD4+ T cells from blood. In DNA form, the CDR3 reads TGTGCCAGCAGCTTAATTGGTGGCCGCGGGAGAAATGAGCAGTTCTTC. Amino acids: CASSLIGGRGRNEQFF.